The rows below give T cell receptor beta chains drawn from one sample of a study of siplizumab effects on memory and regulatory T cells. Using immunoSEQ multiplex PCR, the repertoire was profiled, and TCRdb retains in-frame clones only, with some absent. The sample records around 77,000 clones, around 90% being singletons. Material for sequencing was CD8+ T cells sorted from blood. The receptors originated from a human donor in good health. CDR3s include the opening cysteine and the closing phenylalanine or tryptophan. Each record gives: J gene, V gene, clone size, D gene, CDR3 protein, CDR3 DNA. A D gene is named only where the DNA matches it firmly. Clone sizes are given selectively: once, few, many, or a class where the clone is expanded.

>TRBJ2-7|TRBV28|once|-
CAISTVTGISYEQYF
TGTGCCATCTCTACCGTCACAGGGATCTCCTACGAGCAGTACTTC
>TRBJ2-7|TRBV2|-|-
CASSEAVRALNYEQYF
TGTGCCAGCAGTGAAGCGGTAAGGGCACTGAACTACGAGCAGTACTTC
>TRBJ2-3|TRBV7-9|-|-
CASRETVSTDTQYF
TGTGCCAGCAGGGAGACGGTGAGCACAGATACGCAGTATTTT
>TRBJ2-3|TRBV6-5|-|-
CASSPVYITDTQYF
TGTGCCAGCAGTCCCGTTTACATCACAGATACGCAGTATTTT
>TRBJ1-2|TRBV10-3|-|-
CAIPMGGSDGYTF
TGTGCCATTCCTATGGGGGGTTCGGATGGCTACACCTTC
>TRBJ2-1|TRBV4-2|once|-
CASSQDAAGSHNEQFF
TGTGCCAGCAGCCAAGATGCGGCAGGGTCCCACAATGAGCAGTTCTTC
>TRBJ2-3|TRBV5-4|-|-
CASSYSGADTQYF
TGTGCCAGCAGCTATAGTGGGGCAGATACGCAGTATTTT
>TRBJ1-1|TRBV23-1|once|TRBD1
CASSRDRDRGRGGTEAFF
TGCGCCAGCAGTCGGGACCGGGACAGGGGGCGTGGGGGCACTGAAGCTTTCTTT
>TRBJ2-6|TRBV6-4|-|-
CASSDAGEAYSGANVLTF
TGTGCCAGCAGTGACGCAGGCGAGGCCTACTCTGGGGCCAACGTCCTGACTTTC
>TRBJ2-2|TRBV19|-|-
CASSARDQGNTGELFF
TGTGCCAGTAGTGCCCGGGACCAAGGGAACACCGGGGAGCTGTTTTTT
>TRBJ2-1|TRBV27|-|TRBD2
CASSFGLAGYNEQFF
TGTGCCAGCAGCTTCGGGCTAGCGGGATACAATGAGCAGTTCTTC
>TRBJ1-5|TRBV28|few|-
CASSLDSSNQPQHF
TGTGCCAGCAGCCTCGACAGTAGCAATCAGCCCCAGCATTTT
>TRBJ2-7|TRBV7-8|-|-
CASSPRVANYEQYF
TGTGCCAGCAGCCCCCGGGTAGCGAACTACGAGCAGTACTTC
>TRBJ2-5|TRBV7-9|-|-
CASSWDVDVAQYF
TGTGCCAGCAGCTGGGACGTAGATGTGGCCCAGTACTTC
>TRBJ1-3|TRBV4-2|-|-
CASSQGGENTIYF
TGTGCCAGCAGCCAAGGGGGGGAAAACACCATATATTTT